This T cell receptor (beta chain) appears in the sequencing data of a study of identical twins. TCRdb analysed the 5' RACE reads with MiXCR anew, one entry per CDR3 protein. This sample has about 700,000 distinct CDR3 sequences; 5.5% to 7.5% occur once, and the top ten carry about 2%. This clonotype was detected only a few times. The receptor comes from a man younger than 30 in good health. The sequenced material came from naive T cells sorted from blood.

In DNA, the CDR3 is TGTGCCAGCAGCGCAAACAGCTCAACCTACGAGCAGTACGTC. Translation: CASSANSSTYEQYV. The chain employs TRBV7-9 and TRBJ2-7; no clear D. The V gene's germline CDR1 is SEHNR and CDR2 FQNEAQ (reference sequence). The V and J ends lost 5 bases and 2 bases respectively, with 13 bases between them. This CDR3 is 14 amino acids long.